This T cell receptor (beta chain) was profiled in a study of T cells in localized non-small cell lung cancer. Study outcomes and limitations: Only one tumor region was sequenced, so heterogeneity remains possible. It was uninvolved adjacent lung that showed the highest T cell clonality, exceeding tumor. A raised T cell density in blood coincided with lengthier overall survival. For the top 100 tumor clones, a median about 50 also appeared in adjacent lung.

V lost 6 bases and J lost 0, with 8 bases in between. Germline-derived CDR1 and CDR2 are MNHGY and SAAAGT. The CDR3 contains 14 residues. This clone was detected only a few times. Antigen unknown. Measured with immunoSEQ multiplex PCR; TCRdb has only the in-frame clones, and not every one. Of thousands of clones detected, approximately 30% appear once; the ten largest clones hold about 16%. The rearrangement links TRBV6-8 to TRBJ2-2; unclear D gene. The origin of this receptor is a male donor older than 55 with stage III squamous cell lung carcinoma. The material was lung tumor tissue, obtained before any cancer treatment. In DNA form, the CDR3 reads TGTGCCAGCAGGCCAGCTGCGAACACCGGGGAGCTGTTTTTT. Translation: CASRPAANTGELFF.